This T cell receptor (beta chain) was sequenced during a study of T cell responses to AZD1222 COVID-19 vaccine. CDR1 SGHTA and CDR2 FQGNSA come from the germline V gene. Between the trimmed V and J ends, which lost 2 bases and 3 bases, there was a span of 11 bases. The CDR3 covers 14 residues. Sequenced by immunoSEQ multiplex PCR; TCRdb stores in-frame clones only, minus some. The sample yields 120,000 or so clones, 92% seen once. This specimen consisted of peripheral blood, obtained on day 0 of AZD1222 vaccination. The source is an adult in good health. The chain links TRBV7-2 to TRBJ2-7, with D possibly TRBD1 on 6 matching bases. The CDR3: CASSLRDKIYEQYF. DNA for the CDR3: TGTGCCAGCAGCTTAAGGGACAAGATCTACGAGCAGTACTTC. The whole variable domain, filled in from reference TRBV7-2 and TRBJ2-7, reads GAGVSQSPSNKVTEKGKDVELRCDPISGHTALYWYRQSLGQGLEFLIYFQGNSAPDKSGLPSDRFSAERTGGSVSTLTIQRTQQEDSAVYLCASSLRDKIYEQYFGPGTRLTVT.